The 12 T cell receptor beta chains in this list originate from one sample, sequenced in a study of blood T cell repertoires in COVID-19. The table came from immunoSEQ multiplex PCR; TCRdb's copy has only in-frame clones and leaves some out. The repertoire consists of 250,000 or so clones, with almost 90% occurring once and the leading ten covering over 1.1%. The specimen sequenced was peripheral blood. The receptors derive from a man older than 75 with acute or convalescent COVID-19.

The CDR3 region is CATSSGNANYGYTF. The DNA of the CDR3 is TGTGCCACCAGTAGCGGGAACGCTAACTATGGCTACACCTTC. The rearrangement joins TRBV15 to TRBJ1-2; no clear D gene. V lost 6 bases and J 0 bases, leaving 11 bases between the germline ends. This CDR3 is built from 14 residues. The V gene's germline CDR1 is LNHNV and CDR2 YYDKDF (reference sequence). The variable domain in full, with the rest retrieved from reference TRBV15 and TRBJ1-2, is DAMVIQNPRYQVTQFGKPVTLSCSQTLNHNVMYWYQQKSSQAPKLLFHYYDKDFNNEADTPDNFQSRRPNTSFCFLDIRSPGLGDTAMYLCATSSGNANYGYTFGSGTRLTVV.

This CDR3 is CASSRNRAEAFF. The CDR3 coding sequence is TGTGCCAGCAGCCGTAACAGGGCCGAAGCTTTCTTT. The chain carries TRBV6-5 and TRBJ1-1, with D possibly TRBD1 on 6 matching bases. This CDR3 spans 12 amino acids. V lost 6 bases and J 8 bases, leaving 13 bases between the germline ends. From germline, CDR1 is MNHEY and CDR2 SVGAGI.

The rearrangement joins TRBV9 to TRBJ2-4; possible D gene TRBD1, 7 bases. Germline V gene data show CDR1 as SGDLS and CDR2 as YYNGEE. This CDR3 region has 16 residues. V shed 3 bases and J shed 1 base, with 14 bases lying between them. CDR3 sequence: CASSAQGGGAKNIQYF. CDR3 DNA sequence: TGTGCCAGCAGCGCCCAGGGGGGTGGGGCCAAAAACATTCAGTACTTC.

The rearrangement uses TRBV9 and TRBJ2-3, with 13 nucleotides matching TRBD2. V trimming: 5 bases; J trimming: 6 bases; junction bases outside the gene matches: 12. Germline CDR1 and CDR2: SGDLS and YYNGEE. This CDR3 region has 17 residues. The CDR3 sequence is CASSSTSGGPPGDTQYF. The CDR3 DNA is TGTGCCAGCAGTTCGACTAGCGGGGGGCCCCCAGGGGATACGCAGTATTTT.

V gene TRBV5-4 combines with J gene TRBJ1-2, with 8 bases lining up with TRBD1. The CDR3 length is 14 residues. Germline CDR1 is SGHNT and CDR2 is YYREEE (reference sequence). J lost 5 bases, V lost 0 bases, and 3 bases had no gene match. The CDR3, as DNA: TGTGCCAGCAGCTTGGCAGGGGGCCCATATGGCTACACCTTC. Its translation: CASSLAGGPYGYTF.

The J gene is TRBJ2-3, the V gene TRBV9, with 7 bases matching TRBD1. The CDR3 is 16 amino acids. Germline V gene lookup returns CDR1 SGDLS and CDR2 YYNGEE. V dropped 3 bases and J dropped 2; count of bases not matched to a gene: 9. CDR3: CASSARGGQNTDTQYF. Here the CDR3 DNA reads TGTGCCAGCAGCGCCCGAGGGGGACAGAACACAGATACGCAGTATTTT. Based on the CDR3 plus reference TRBV9 and TRBJ2-3, the full variable domain is DSGVTQTPKHLITATGQRVTLRCSPRSGDLSVYWYQQSLDQGLQFLIQYYNGEERAKGNILERFSAQQFPDLHSELNLSSLELGDSALYFCASSARGGQNTDTQYFGPGTRLTVL.

The chain is built from TRBV9 and TRBJ1-5; D not certain. V dropped 0 bases and J dropped 3 bases, with 7 bases sitting between them. CDR1 is SGDLS, CDR2 YYNGEE, per germline. CDR3 length: 14 amino acids. CDR3 in amino acids: CASSVGGNNQPQHF. The CDR3 coding sequence is TGTGCCAGCAGCGTAGGAGGCAACAATCAGCCCCAGCATTTT.

The rearrangement joins TRBV29-1 to TRBJ2-2, with D possibly being TRBD2 (5 bases). The CDR3 contains 12 residues. Germline-derived CDR1 and CDR2 are SQVTM and ANQGSEA. The germline V and J ends were trimmed by 7 bases and 3 bases, with 9 bases remaining between them. CDR3 nucleotides: TGCAGCGGGAGGCGGGACACCGGGGAGCTGTTTTTT. Amino acid sequence: CSGRRDTGELFF.

On this clone itself: Additional DNA sequences in this sample encode the identical CDR3. The rearrangement uses TRBV27 and TRBJ1-2; possible D gene TRBD1, 5 bases. CDR1 and CDR2 (germline): MNHEY, SMNVEV (reference sequence). The CDR3 is 12 residues long. V was cut by 2 bases and J by 5 bases, with 6 bases left in between. This chain's CDR3 is CASSLQGYGYTF. DNA of the CDR3: TGTGCCAGCAGTTTACAGGGATATGGCTACACCTTC.

The genes are TRBV6-1 and TRBJ2-4, with 7 bases fitting TRBD2. In germline, CDR1 is MNHNS, CDR2 SASEGT. The CDR3 is made up of 15 amino acids. V was clipped by 0 bases and J by 7 bases; unmatched bases: 6. CDR3 nucleotide sequence: TGTGCCAGCAGTGAAGCGGCGGGGGAATGGAACATTCAGTACTTC. It yields the protein CASSEAAGEWNIQYF.

The chain recombines TRBV5-1 with TRBJ1-1; tentative D call: TRBD1 (5 bases). V was shortened by 0 bases and J by 6 bases, with 15 bases between the two germline ends. Per the germline V gene, CDR1 is SGHRS and CDR2 is YFSETQ. CDR3 length: 15 amino acids. The CDR3 DNA reads as TGCGCCAGCAGCTTGGAGACAGTCTCGGGGGCTGAAGCTTTCTTT. Its translation is CASSLETVSGAEAFF.

J is TRBJ2-5 and V is TRBV7-7; TRBD2 aligns across 9 bases. V lost 3 bases, J lost 1 base, and 3 bases stayed unmatched. Germline CDR1 SSHAT, CDR2 FNYEAQ (reference sequence). The CDR3 length is 15 residues. This CDR3 is CASSFERGAQETQYF. The CDR3 bases are TGTGCCAGCAGCTTCGAGCGGGGGGCCCAAGAGACCCAGTACTTC. Full variable domain (missing parts from reference TRBV7-7 and TRBJ2-5): GAGVSQSPRYKVTKRGQDVTLRCDPISSHATLYWYQQALGQGPEFLTYFNYEAQPDKSGLPSDRFSAERPEGSISTLTIQRTEQRDSAMYRCASSFERGAQETQYFGPGTRLLVL.